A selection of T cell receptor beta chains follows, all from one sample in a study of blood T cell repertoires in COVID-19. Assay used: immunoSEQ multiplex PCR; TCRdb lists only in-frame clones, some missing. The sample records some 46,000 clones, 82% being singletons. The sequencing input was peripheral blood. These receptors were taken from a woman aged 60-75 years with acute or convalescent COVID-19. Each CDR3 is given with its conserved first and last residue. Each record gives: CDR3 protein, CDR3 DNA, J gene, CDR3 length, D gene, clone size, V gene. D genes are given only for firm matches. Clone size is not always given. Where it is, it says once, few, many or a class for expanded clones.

CASSSGLGAGELFF TGTGCTAGCAGCTCGGGACTTGGAGCCGGGGAGCTGTTTTTT TRBJ2-2 14 - - TRBV7-7
CASSHRLNGYTF TGTGCCAGTAGTCACAGGCTAAATGGCTACACCTTC TRBJ1-2 12 - - TRBV19
CASSVVMGGMYTEAFF TGTGCCAGCAGCGTAGTGATGGGGGGGATGTACACTGAAGCTTTCTTT TRBJ1-1 16 - - TRBV9
CASSQDTGQGNYGYTF TGCGCCAGCAGCCAAGATACCGGACAGGGCAACTATGGCTACACCTTC TRBJ1-2 16 TRBD1 - TRBV4-3
CAWRGLYNEQFF TGTGCCTGGAGGGGACTTTACAATGAGCAGTTCTTC TRBJ2-1 12 - - TRBV30
CASSLGQLNSPLHF TGTGCCAGCAGCTTAGGGCAGTTAAATTCACCCCTCCACTTT TRBJ1-6 14 - few TRBV7-9
CASSLAGGSYEQYF TGCGCCAGCAGCTTGGCAGGGGGCTCCTACGAGCAGTACTTC TRBJ2-7 14 TRBD1 once TRBV5-1
CASSHRGDSPLHF TGTGCCAGCAGCCACAGGGGTGATTCACCCCTCCACTTT TRBJ1-6 13 TRBD1 - TRBV25-1
CASRDRGSFYSPLHF TGTGCCAGCAGAGACAGGGGCAGCTTTTATTCACCCCTCCACTTT TRBJ1-6 15 TRBD1 - TRBV6-5
CASSETTGGDEKLFF TGTGCCAGCAGTGAAACCACAGGGGGCGATGAAAAACTGTTTTTT TRBJ1-4 15 TRBD1 few TRBV6-1
CASSQLSSGLSIGYTF TGTGCCAGCAGCCAGTTAAGTTCCGGTCTCTCTATCGGCTACACCTTC TRBJ1-2 16 - - TRBV14
CASSPQAGKGSPLHF TGTGCCAGCAGCCCCCAAGCAGGGAAAGGTTCACCCCTCCACTTT TRBJ1-6 15 - - TRBV5-4
CASSLLGSLNEQFF TGTGCCAGCAGCTTATTGGGTAGCTTGAATGAGCAGTTCTTC TRBJ2-1 14 - - TRBV7-9
CSASSISGNTIYF TGCAGTGCTAGTTCTATCTCTGGAAACACCATATATTTT TRBJ1-3 13 - - TRBV20-1